The clone carrying this T cell receptor beta chain was found many times. The data were obtained in a study of blood T cells in healthy people across ages. Across the study: Template switching picked up about one barcoded beta molecule for each two T cells.

Combining a sample-barcoded 5' primer with a J-beta primer mix, a second PCR ran for 7 to 11 cycles. TCRdb called the 5' RACE reads again in MiXCR, with one record for every CDR3 protein. The sample lists 590,000 or so distinct CDR3 sequences; approximately 30% were seen once. The authors drew roughly 9.8 milliliters of peripheral blood from each donor. Isolation yielded PBMCs, at least 7 million per sample, in every case. With 2 bases removed from V and 7 bases from J, the gap between germline ends came to 12 bases. There are 14 residues in the CDR3. Germline values: CDR1 DFQATT, CDR2 SNEGSKA (reference sequence).

The specimen was blood. This chain links TRBV20-1 with TRBJ1-6; D is uncertain. The receptor was isolated from a woman of 80 years or more in good health. This chain's CDR3 is CSARPGRPNSPLHF. For the CDR3, the DNA is TGCAGTGCTAGACCCGGACGGCCCAATTCACCCCTCCACTTT.